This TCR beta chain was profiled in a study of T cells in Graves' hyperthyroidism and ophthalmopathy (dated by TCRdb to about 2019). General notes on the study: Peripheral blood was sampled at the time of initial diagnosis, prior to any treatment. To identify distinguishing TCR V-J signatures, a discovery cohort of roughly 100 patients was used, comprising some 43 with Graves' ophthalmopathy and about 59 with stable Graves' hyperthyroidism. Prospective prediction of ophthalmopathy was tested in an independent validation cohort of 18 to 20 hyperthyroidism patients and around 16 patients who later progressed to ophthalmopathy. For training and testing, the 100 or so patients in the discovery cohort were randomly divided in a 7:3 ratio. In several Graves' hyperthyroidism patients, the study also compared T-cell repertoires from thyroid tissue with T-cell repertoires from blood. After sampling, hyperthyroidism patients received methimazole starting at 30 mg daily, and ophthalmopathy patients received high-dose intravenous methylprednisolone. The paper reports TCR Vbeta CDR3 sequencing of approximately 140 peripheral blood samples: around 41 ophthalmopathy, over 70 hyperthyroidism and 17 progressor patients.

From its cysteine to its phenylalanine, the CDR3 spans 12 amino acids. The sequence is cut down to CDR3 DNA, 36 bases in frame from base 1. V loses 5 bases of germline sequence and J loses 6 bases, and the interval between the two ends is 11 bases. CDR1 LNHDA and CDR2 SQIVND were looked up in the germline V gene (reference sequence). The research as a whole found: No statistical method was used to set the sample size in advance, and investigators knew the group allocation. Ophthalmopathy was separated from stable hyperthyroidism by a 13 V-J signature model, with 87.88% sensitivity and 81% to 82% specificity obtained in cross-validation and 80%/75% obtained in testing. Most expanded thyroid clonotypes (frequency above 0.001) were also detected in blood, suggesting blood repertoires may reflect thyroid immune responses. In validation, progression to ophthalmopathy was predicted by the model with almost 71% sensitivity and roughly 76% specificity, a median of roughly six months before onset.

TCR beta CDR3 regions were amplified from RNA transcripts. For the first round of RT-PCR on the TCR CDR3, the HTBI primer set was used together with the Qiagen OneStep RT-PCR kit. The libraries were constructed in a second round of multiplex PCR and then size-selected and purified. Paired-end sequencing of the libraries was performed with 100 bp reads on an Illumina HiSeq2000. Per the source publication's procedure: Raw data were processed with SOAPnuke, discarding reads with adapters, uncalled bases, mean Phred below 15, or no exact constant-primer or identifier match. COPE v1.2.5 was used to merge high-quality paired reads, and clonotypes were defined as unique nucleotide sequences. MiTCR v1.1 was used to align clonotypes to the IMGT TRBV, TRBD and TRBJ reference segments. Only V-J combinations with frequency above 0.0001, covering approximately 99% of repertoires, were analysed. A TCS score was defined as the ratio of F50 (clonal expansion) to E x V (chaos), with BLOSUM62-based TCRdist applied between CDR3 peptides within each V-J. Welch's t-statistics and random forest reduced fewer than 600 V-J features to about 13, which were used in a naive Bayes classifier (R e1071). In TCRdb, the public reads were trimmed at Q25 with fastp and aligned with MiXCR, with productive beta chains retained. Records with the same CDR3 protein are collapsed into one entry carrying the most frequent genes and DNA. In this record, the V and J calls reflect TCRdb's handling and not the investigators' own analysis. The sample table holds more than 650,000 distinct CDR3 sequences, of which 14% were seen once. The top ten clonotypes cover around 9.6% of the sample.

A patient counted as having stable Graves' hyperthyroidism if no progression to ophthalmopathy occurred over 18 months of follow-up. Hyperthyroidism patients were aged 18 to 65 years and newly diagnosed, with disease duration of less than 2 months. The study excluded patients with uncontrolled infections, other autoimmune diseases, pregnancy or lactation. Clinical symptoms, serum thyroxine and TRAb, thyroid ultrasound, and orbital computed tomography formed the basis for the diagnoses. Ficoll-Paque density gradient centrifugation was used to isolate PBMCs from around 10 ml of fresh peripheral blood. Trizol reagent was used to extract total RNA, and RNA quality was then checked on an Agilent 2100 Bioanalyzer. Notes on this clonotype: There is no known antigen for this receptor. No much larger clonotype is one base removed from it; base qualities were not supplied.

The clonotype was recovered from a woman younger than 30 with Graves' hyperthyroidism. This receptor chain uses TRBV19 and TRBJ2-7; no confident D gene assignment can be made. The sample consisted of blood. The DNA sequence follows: TGTGCCAGTAGTGCAGATCGTCTCGAGCAGTACTTC. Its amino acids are CASSADRLEQYF. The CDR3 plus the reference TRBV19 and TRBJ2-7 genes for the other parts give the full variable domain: DGGITQSPKYLFRKEGQNVTLSCEQNLNHDAMYWYRQDPGQGLRLIYYSQIVNDFQKGDIAEGYSVSREKKESFPLTVTSAQKNPTAFYLCASSADRLEQYFGPGTRLTVT.